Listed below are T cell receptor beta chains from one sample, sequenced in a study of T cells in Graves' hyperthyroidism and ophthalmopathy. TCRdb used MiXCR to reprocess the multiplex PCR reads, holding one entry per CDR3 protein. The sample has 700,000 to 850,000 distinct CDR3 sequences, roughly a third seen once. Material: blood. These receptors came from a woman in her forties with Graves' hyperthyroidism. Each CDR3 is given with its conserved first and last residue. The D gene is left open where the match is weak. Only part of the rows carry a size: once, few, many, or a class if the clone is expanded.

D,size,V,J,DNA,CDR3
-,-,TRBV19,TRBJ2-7,TGTGCCAGTAGCTTCGACAGGAACTCCTACGAGCAGTACTTC,CASSFDRNSYEQYF
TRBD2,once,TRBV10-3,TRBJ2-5,TGTGCCATCAGTGAGTCTGCGGGAGGGCAGACAGATACGCAGTACTTC,CAISESAGGQTDTQYF
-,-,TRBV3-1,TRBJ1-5,TGTGCCAGCAGCCAAGTGGGAGGTCAACAGCCCCAGCATTTT,CASSQVGGQQPQHF
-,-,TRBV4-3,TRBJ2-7,TGCGCCAGCAGCCAAGTCCAGGGAGAAAGCTACGAGCAGTACTTC,CASSQVQGESYEQYF
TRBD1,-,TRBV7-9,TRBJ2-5,TGTGCCAGCAGCCCCCGGGGGACAGGGGGCCTAGAGACCCAGTACTTC,CASSPRGTGGLETQYF
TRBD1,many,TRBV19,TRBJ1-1,TGTGCCACCAAGGACAGGGCCACTGAAGCTTTCTTT,CATKDRATEAFF
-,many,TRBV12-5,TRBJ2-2,TGTGCTAGTGGCTCCCGCGACGGGGAGCTGTTTTTT,CASGSRDGELFF
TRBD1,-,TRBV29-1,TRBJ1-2,TGCAGCGTTGAAGGACAGGGGGCCCCTAGTGGCTACACCTTC,CSVEGQGAPSGYTF
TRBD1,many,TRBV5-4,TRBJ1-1,TGTGCCAGCAGCCCGACAGGGAATGCTGAAGCTTTCTTT,CASSPTGNAEAFF
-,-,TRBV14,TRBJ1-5,TGTGCCAGCAACCAACGGACTGGGGAGCCCCAGCGTTTT,CASNQRTGEPQRF
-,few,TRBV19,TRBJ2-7,TGTGCCAGTGGCGAGCCTTCCTACGAGCAGTACTTC,CASGEPSYEQYF
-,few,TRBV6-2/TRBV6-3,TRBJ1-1,TGTGCCAGCGGGCGGGAACACACTGAAGCTTTCTTT,CASGREHTEAFF
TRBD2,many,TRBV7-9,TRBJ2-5,TGTGCCAGCAGCCTTCTAGCGGGGTCCCAAGAGACCCAGTACTTC,CASSLLAGSQETQYF
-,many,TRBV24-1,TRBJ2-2,TGTGCCACCAGCCCCTCAGGGACCAGGGAGCTGTTTTTT,CATSPSGTRELFF
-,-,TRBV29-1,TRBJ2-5,TGCAGCGTTGAAGACCGAGGGGGGAAAGAGACCCAGTACTTC,CSVEDRGGKETQYF
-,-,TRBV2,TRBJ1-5,TGTGCCAGCAGTGGTTCGGCAGGGTGGGAGGCCCAGCATTTT,CASSGSAGWEAQHF
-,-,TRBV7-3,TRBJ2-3,TGTGCCAGCAGCTTAACGGCGGACCCTAGCACAGATACGCAGTATTTT,CASSLTADPSTDTQYF
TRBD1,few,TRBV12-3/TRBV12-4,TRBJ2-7,TGTGCCAGCAGTTTAGGGGGGGGACAGGGAAGCTACGAGCAGTACTTC,CASSLGGGQGSYEQYF
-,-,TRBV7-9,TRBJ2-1,TGTGCCAGCCCGTCTGACGGAACCAACAATGAGCAGTTCTTC,CASPSDGTNNEQFF
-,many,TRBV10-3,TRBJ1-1,TGTGCCATCAAGCGGCAGGCTAACACTGAAGCTTTCTTT,CAIKRQANTEAFF
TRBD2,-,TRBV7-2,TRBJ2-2,TGTGCCAGCAGCTTCCCAGCGGGAGTCAGCACCGGGGAGCTGTTTTTT,CASSFPAGVSTGELFF
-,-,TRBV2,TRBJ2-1,TGTGCCAGCAGGGAATTAATAGCGTCGGAGCAGTTCTTC,CASRELIASEQFF
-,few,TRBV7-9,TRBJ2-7,TGTGCCAGCAGCTCTTCCGGGACTCCGAAGTACTCCTACGAGCAGTACTTC,CASSSSGTPKYSYEQYF
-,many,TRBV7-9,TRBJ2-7,TGTGCCAGCAGCCCACGCTGGACAAATGTCCTAGGGGAGCAGTACTTC,CASSPRWTNVLGEQYF